This T cell receptor beta chain appears in the sequencing data of a study of cytomegalovirus exposure and HLA in healthy donors. Findings of the study overall: Three CMV-associated chains were confirmed in vitro to be specific for CMV antigens. When analyzed later, a missense DCLRE1C variant was found to be linked to TCR beta V- and J-gene trimming.

CDR3 length: 16 amino acids. V lost 1 base and J lost 5, with 14 bases in between. The germline gives CDR1 MNHEY, CDR2 SVGAGI. The PCR ran on 60 Vbeta and 13 Jbeta primers. Assay: immunoSEQ multiplex PCR; the TCRdb copy retains only in-frame clones and omits some. The sample lists roughly 110,000 clones; 60% to 80% were seen once. This clone was detected only a few times. Its antigen is unidentified. Healthy bone marrow donors made up the donors. Input material: PBMCs. V usage is TRBV6-5 and J usage is TRBJ1-4; possibly TRBD1 for D (5 bases). This TCR was sampled from a man aged 40-50 years in good health and CMV-seronegative. CDR3 coding DNA: TGTGCCAGCAGTTACTTTAATCCGGGGGTGAATGAAAAACTGTTTTTT. This gives the protein CASSYFNPGVNEKLFF.